Presented here are 2 T cell receptor beta chains from one specimen sequenced in a study of T cell repertoires in aging, cancer and after chemotherapy. TRB rearrangements spanning V, D and J were amplified using mixed TRB-A/B primers. Using its own MiXCR run on the multiplex PCR reads, TCRdb lists one record per CDR3 protein. The sample lists around 2,000 distinct CDR3 sequences, 24% seen once, with around 9.4% in the top ten. Amplification of TCR beta used genomic DNA extracted from peripheral blood. Input material: blood. These receptors all come from a human donor with a solid tumor.

By sample share, this clonotype is medium-sized. The chain uses TRBV11-2 and TRBJ1-3; no reliable D call. The CDR3 loop spans 16 amino acids. V was pared by 2 bases and J by 0 bases, with 11 bases between. Per germline, CDR1 SGHAT and CDR2 FQNNGV. The CDR3 DNA reads as TGTGCCAGCAGCTTACGGCACACAAGCTCTGGAAACACCATATATTTT. Translating it yields CASSLRHTSSGNTIYF.

The chain employs TRBV20-1 and TRBJ2-1; a weak D match, TRBD1 (6 bases). This CDR3 has 16 amino acids. Trimming left V 1 base short and J 4 bases short, with 17 bases between. Germline V gene data show CDR1 as DFQATT and CDR2 as SNEGSKA (reference sequence). CDR3 protein: CSARVYGATGYNEQFF. CDR3 bases: TGCAGTGCTAGAGTGTATGGGGCAACAGGGTACAATGAGCAGTTCTTC.